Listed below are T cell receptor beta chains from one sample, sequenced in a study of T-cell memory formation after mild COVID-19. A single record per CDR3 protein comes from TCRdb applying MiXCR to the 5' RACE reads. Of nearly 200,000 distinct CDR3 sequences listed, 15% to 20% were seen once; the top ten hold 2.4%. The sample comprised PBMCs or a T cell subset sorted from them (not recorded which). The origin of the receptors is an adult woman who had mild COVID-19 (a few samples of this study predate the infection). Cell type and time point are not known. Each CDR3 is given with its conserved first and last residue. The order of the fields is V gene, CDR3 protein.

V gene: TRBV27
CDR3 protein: CASSLGTGRSSEQFF

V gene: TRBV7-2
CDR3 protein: CASTPRVVHEQYF

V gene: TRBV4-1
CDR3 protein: CASSLKSGNQPQHF

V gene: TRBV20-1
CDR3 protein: CSASGSTFMTDTQYF

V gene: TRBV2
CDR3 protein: CASSVESSGGDEQFF

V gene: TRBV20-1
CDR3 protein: CSATPADNSYNEQFF

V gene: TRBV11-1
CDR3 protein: CASSVGQGLRGDTQYF

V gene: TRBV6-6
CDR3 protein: CASTRLESSYEQYF

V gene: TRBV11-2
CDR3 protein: CASAQTGAGNNEQFF

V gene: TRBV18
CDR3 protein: CASSPQGSSSYNEQFF

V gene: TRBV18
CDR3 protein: CASSPPGMNTEAFF

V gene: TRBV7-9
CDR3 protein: CATPTGNTIYF

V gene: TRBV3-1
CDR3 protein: CASSRGRNSPLHF

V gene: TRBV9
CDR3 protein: CASRTGWVEPLHF

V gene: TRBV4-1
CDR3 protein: CASSQVGRSLSYEQYF

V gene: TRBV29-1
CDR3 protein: CSTQQGANEKLFF

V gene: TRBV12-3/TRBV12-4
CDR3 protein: CASNSGTVNTEAFF

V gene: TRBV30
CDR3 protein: CAWRPDRASGGGNQPQHF

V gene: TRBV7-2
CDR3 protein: CASSLLGRNYGYTF

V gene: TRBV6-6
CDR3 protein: CASSRDRGQDEQYF

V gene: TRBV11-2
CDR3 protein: CASSFSGSSTGELFF

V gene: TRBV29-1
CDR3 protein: CSVGGGADYGYTF

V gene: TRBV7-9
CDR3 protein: CASSYSGTYGYTF

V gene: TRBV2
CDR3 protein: CASSSTLGLRSTDTQYF

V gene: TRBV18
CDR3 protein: CASSLREGETQYF

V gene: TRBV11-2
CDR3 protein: CASSLSGDRSNYGYTF

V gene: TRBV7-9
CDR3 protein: CASSQSGVPSYEQYF

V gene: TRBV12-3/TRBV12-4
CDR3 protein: CASSFSLLEKLFF

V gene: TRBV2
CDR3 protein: CSSRKETDTGELFF

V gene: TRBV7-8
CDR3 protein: CASRPRQGAPEAFF

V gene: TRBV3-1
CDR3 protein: CASSLHTGANVLTF

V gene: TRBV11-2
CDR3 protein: CASSLRQGRGEQYF

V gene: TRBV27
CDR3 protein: CASSLFSFSGSSYNEQFF

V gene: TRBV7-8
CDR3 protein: CASSYNRGSNYEQYF

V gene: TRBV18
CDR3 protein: CASSPSPGVNTEAFF

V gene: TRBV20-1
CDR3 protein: CSASMGGRQQFF

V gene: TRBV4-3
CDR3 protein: CASSQESAVYNEQFF

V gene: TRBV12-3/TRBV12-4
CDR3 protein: CASSLGLAAYEQYF

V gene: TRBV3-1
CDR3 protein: CASSHTGKRSYEQYF

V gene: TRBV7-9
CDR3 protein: CASSSGSSADTQYF

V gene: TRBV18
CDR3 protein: CASSPRAASGRDEQYF

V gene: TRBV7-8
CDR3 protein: CASSPHTSGVNTGELFF

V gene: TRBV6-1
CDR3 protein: CASSEVEGDTQYF

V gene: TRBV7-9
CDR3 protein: CASSLAVVETQYF

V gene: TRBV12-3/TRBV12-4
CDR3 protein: CASSLGGTSFAYEQYF

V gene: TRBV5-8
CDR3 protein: CASRAQTDSSYEQYF

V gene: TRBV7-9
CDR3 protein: CASSLAGSVDTQYF

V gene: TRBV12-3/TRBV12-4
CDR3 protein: CASTLRRGAISTDTQYF

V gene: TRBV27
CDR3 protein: CASRPAGLTGELFF

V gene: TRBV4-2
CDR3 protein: CASNNPNTGELFF

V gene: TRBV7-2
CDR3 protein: CASSLTSSLAYEQYF

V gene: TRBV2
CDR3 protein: CASSEQSNTGELFF